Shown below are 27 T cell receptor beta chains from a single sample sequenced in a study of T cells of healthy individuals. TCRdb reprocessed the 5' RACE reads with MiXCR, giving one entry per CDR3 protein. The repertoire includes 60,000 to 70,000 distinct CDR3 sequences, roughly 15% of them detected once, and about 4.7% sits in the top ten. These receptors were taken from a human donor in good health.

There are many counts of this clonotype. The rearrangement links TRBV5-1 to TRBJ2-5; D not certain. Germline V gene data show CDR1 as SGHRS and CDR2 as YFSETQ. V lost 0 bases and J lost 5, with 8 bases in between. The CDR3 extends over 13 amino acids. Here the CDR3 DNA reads TGCGCCAGCAGCTTGGGGTATAGCGAGACCCAGTACTTC. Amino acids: CASSLGYSETQYF.

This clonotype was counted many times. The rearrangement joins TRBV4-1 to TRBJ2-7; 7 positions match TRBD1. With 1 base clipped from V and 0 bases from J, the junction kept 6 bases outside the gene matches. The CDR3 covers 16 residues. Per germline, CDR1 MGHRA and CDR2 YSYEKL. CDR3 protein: CASSQAGQRSSYEQYF. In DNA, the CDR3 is TGCGCCAGCAGCCAAGCGGGACAGAGAAGCTCCTACGAGCAGTACTTC.

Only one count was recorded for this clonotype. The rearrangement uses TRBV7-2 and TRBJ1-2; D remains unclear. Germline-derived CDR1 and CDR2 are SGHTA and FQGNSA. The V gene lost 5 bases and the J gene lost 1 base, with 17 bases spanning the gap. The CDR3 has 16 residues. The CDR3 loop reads CASSLGNARDNYGYTF. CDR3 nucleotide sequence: TGTGCCAGCAGCCTAGGCAACGCCAGAGATAACTATGGCTACACCTTC.

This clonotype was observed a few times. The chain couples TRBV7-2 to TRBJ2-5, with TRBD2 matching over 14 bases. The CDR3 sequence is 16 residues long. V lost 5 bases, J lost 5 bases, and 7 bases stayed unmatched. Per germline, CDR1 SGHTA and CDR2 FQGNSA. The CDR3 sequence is CASSTRLAGGLETQYF. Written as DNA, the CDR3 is TGTGCCAGCAGCACGCGACTAGCGGGAGGGCTGGAGACCCAGTACTTC.

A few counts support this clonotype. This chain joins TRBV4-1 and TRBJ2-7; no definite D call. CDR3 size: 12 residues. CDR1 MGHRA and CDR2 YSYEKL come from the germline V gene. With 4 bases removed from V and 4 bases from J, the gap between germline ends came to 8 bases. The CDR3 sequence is CASSRGTYEQYF. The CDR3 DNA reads TGCGCCAGCAGCCGTGGCACTTACGAGCAGTACTTC.

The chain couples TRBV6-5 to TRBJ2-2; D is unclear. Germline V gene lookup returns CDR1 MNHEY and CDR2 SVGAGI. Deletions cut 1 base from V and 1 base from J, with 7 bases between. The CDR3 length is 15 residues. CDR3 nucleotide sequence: TGTGCCAGCAGTTACTTCCCCGGGAACACCGGGGAGCTGTTTTTT. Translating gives CASSYFPGNTGELFF.

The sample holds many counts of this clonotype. Here the CDR3 reads CAISDPGTGDEKLFF. For the CDR3, the DNA is TGTGCCATCAGTGACCCCGGCACAGGGGATGAAAAACTGTTTTTT. V usage is TRBV10-3 and J usage is TRBJ1-4; 7 positions agree with TRBD1. The CDR3 length is 15 residues. Germline CDR1 ENHRY, CDR2 SYGVKD. Trimming removed 3 bases from V and 6 bases from J; junction bases left unmatched: 7.

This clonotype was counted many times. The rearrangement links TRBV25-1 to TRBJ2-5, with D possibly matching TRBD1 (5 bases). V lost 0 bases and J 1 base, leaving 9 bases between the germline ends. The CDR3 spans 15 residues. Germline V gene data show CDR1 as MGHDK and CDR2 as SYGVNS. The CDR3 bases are TGTGCCAGCAGTGAATATGGGGCAGGCCAAGAGACCCAGTACTTC. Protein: CASSEYGAGQETQYF.

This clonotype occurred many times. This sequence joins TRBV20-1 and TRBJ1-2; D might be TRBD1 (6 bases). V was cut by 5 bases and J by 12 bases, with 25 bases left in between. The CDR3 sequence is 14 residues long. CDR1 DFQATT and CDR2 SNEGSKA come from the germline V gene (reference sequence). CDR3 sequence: CSAGKTGVVSSDTF. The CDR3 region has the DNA TGCAGTGCTGGAAAGACAGGCGTCGTGAGTAGTGACACCTTC.

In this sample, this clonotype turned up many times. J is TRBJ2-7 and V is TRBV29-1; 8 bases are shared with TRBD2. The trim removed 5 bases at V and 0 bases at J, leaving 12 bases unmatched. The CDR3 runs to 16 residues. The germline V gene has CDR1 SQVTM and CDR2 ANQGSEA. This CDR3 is CSVTRRAGASSYEQYF. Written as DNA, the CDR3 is TGCAGCGTTACCCGGAGAGCGGGGGCCAGCTCCTACGAGCAGTACTTC.

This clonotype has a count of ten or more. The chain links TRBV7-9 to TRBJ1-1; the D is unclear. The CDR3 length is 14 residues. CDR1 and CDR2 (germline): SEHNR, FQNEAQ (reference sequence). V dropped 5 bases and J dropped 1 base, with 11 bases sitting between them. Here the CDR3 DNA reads TGTGCCAGCAGCCCCGAGGTGTGGAACACTGAAGCTTTCTTT. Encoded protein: CASSPEVWNTEAFF.

This CDR3 is CASSWGPGQETYEQYF. The DNA for the CDR3 is TGTGCCAGCAGTTGGGGTCCGGGACAGGAAACCTACGAGCAGTACTTC. V usage is TRBV6-1 and J usage is TRBJ2-7; 8 bases align to TRBD1. The CDR3 length is 16 residues. The J segment lost 2 bases and the V segment lost 5 bases, leaving 11 bases of the junction unmatched. CDR1 is MNHNS and CDR2 is SASEGT in the germline V gene.

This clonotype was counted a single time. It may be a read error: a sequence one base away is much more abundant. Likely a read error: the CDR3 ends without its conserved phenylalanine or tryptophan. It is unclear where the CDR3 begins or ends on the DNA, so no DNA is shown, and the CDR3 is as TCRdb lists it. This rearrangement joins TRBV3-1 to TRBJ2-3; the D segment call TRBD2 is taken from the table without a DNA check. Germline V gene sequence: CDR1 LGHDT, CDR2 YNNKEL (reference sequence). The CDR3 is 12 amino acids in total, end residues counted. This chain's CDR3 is CASSAKATSVEA.

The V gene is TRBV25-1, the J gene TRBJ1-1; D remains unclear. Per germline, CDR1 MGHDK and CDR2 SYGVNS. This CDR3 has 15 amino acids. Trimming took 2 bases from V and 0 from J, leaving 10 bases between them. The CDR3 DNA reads TGTGCCAGCAGTGAACCCGGACTTCTGAACACTGAAGCTTTCTTT. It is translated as CASSEPGLLNTEAFF.

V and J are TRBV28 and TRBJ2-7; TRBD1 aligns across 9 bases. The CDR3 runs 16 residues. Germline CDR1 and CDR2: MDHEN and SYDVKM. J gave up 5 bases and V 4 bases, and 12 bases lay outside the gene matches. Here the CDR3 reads CASSSGVGTGLNEQYF. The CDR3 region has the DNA TGTGCCAGCAGTTCCGGGGTAGGGACAGGGCTGAACGAGCAGTACTTC.

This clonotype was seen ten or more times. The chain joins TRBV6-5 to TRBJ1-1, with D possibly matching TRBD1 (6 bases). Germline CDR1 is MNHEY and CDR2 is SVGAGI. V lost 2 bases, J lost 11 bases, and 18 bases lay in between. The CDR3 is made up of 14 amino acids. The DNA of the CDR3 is TGTGCCAGCAGTTACACCAGGGGTAGAGCCGAGGCTTTCTTT. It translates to CASSYTRGRAEAFF.

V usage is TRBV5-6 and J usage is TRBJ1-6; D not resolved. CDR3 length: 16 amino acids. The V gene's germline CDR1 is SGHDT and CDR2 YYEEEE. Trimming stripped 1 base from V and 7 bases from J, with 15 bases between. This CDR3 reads CASSLPGPVENSPLHF. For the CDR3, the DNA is TGTGCCAGCAGCTTGCCAGGACCAGTCGAAAATTCACCCCTCCACTTT.

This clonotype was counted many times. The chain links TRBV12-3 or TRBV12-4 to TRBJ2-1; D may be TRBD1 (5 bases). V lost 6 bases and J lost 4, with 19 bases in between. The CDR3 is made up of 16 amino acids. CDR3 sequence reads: CASRTTYRSAYNEQFF. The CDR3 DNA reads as TGTGCCAGCAGGACCACCTACAGGTCTGCGTACAATGAGCAGTTCTTC.

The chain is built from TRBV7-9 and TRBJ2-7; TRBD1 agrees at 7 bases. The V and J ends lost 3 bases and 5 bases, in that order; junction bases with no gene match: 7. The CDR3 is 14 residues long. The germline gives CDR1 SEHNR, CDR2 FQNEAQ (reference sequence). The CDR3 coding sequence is TGTGCCAGCAGCTTTACAGGGGTCCGGGACGAGCAGTACTTC. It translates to CASSFTGVRDEQYF.

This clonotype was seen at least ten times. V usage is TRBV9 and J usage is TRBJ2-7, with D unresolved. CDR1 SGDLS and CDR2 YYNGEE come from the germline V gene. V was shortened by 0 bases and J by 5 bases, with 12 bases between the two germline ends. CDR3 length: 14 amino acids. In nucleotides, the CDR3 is TGTGCCAGCAGCGTAGGGGGTGGAAGGGACGAGCAGTACTTC. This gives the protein CASSVGGGRDEQYF.

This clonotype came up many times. The CDR3 nucleotides are TGCGCCAGCAGACCCTGGGGCGACACTGAAGCTTTCTTT. As protein: CASRPWGDTEAFF. The rearrangement uses TRBV5-1 and TRBJ1-1; tentative D call: TRBD1 (5 bases). Germline V gene lookup returns CDR1 SGHRS and CDR2 YFSETQ. V gave up 5 bases and J gave up 3 bases, with 11 bases separating them. This CDR3 is built from 13 residues.

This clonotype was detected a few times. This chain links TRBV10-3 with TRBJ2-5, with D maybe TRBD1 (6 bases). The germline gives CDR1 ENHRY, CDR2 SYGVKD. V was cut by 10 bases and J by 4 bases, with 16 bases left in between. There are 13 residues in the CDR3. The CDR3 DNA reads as TGTGCCACCCTACAGGGCGTGGGAGAGACCCAGTACTTC. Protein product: CATLQGVGETQYF.

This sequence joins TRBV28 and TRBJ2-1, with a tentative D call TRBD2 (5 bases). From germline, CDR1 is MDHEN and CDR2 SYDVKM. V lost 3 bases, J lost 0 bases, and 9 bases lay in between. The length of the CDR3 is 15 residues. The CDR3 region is CASSFLAYSYNEQFF. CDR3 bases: TGTGCCAGCAGTTTCCTAGCTTACTCCTACAATGAGCAGTTCTTC.

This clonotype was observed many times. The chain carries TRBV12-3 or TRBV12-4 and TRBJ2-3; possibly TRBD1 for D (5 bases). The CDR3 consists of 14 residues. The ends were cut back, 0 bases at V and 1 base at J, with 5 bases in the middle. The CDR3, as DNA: TGTGCCAGCAGTTTAGCCAGGGGCACAGATACGCAGTATTTT. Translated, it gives CASSLARGTDTQYF.

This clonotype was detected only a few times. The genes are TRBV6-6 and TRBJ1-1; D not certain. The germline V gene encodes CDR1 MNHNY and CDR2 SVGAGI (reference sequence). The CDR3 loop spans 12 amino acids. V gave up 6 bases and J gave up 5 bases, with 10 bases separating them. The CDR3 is CASSNMRTEAFF. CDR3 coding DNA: TGTGCCAGCAGCAATATGAGGACTGAAGCTTTCTTT.

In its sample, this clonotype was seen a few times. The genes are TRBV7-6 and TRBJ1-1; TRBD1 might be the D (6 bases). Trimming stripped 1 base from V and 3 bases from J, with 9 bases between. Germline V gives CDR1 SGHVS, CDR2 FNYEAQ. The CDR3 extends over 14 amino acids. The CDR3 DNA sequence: TGTGCCAGCAGCTTAGTTGAGGGGGACACTGAAGCTTTCTTT. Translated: CASSLVEGDTEAFF.

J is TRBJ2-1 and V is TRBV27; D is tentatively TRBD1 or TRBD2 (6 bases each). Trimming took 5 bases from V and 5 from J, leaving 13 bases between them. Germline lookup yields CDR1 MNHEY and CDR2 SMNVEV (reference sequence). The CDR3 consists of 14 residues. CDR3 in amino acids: CASSGGTRNNEQFF. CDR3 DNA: TGTGCCAGCAGTGGCGGGACACGGAACAATGAGCAGTTCTTC.